The 26 T cell receptor beta chains given below trace back to one sample, sequenced in a study of CD8 T cells in Susac syndrome. When the RNA was reverse transcribed, random hexamers were used with an input of roughly 0.5 to 1 ug. TCRdb analysed the immunoSEQ multiplex PCR reads with MiXCR anew, one entry per CDR3 protein. The sample comprises about 140,000 distinct CDR3 sequences, 94% of which are singletons, and approximately 0.27% rests with the top ten. The specimen was CD8+ T cells from PBMCs. The receptors derive from a human donor in good health.

The chain has TRBV29-1 and TRBJ1-4; D remains unclear. Trimming pared 4 bases from V and 8 bases from J, leaving 11 bases between. The germline V gene encodes CDR1 SQVTM and CDR2 ANQGSEA. The CDR3 consists of 12 residues. Here the CDR3 reads CSVGGSLEKLFF. The CDR3 DNA reads TGCAGCGTTGGTGGGTCTTTGGAAAAACTGTTTTTT.

The chain employs TRBV4-1 and TRBJ1-1; perhaps TRBD1 as D (6 bases). CDR1 is MGHRA, CDR2 YSYEKL, per germline. CDR3 size: 15 residues. V lost 0 bases and J lost 4, with 12 bases in between. Written as DNA, the CDR3 is TGCGCCAGCAGCCAAGAGCCCCAGGGGTCCACTGAAGCTTTCTTT. Amino acids: CASSQEPQGSTEAFF.

The V and J genes are TRBV29-1 and TRBJ2-4; D is uncertain. The CDR3 totals 11 residues. Trimming pared 3 bases from V and 9 bases from J, leaving 9 bases between. Germline V lookup: CDR1 SQVTM, CDR2 ANQGSEA. CDR3 nucleotide sequence: TGCAGCGTTGACAACTTGGGCATTCAGTACTTC. This encodes CSVDNLGIQYF.

The chain recombines TRBV19 with TRBJ1-1; D not resolved. Looked up from germline, CDR1 is LNHDA and CDR2 is SQIVND (reference sequence). CDR3 length equals 13 residues. V was shortened by 7 bases and J by 0 bases, with 9 bases between the two germline ends. The CDR3 nucleotides are TGTGCCAGTATCGCGGATCTGAACACTGAAGCTTTCTTT. Protein sequence: CASIADLNTEAFF.

The rearrangement uses TRBV5-1 and TRBJ2-3; 7 bases line up with TRBD2. This CDR3 is built from 16 residues. In germline, CDR1 is SGHRS, CDR2 YFSETQ. Trimming at V came to 3 bases and at J to 0 bases, leaving 7 bases not matched to a gene. CDR3: CASSYSSGVSTDTQYF. The DNA for the CDR3 is TGCGCCAGCAGCTACTCTAGCGGAGTGAGCACAGATACGCAGTATTTT.

This clonotype was seen just once. CDR3 nucleotide sequence: TGTGCCTGGAGTACACCGGGACAGGGGCATCAGCCCCAGCATTTT. Translated, it gives CAWSTPGQGHQPQHF. V usage is TRBV30 and J usage is TRBJ1-5; 10 bases agree with TRBD1. The CDR3 consists of 15 residues. Germline trimming cut 2 bases from V and 5 bases from J; bases unmatched to any gene: 6. Germline V gene sequence: CDR1 GTSNPN, CDR2 SVGIG (reference sequence).

The V call is TRBV27, the J call TRBJ1-1; D gene unclear. Germline CDR1 and CDR2: MNHEY and SMNVEV (reference sequence). V was shortened by 6 bases and J by 7 bases, with 12 bases between the two germline ends. The CDR3 contains 12 residues. Here the CDR3 DNA reads TGTGCCAGCAGCCACAGAGGTATTGAAGCTTTCTTT. Its translation is CASSHRGIEAFF.

The J gene is TRBJ1-2, the V gene TRBV5-1; D gene unclear. The germline gives CDR1 SGHRS, CDR2 YFSETQ. With 0 bases removed from V and 0 bases from J, the gap between germline ends came to 6 bases. The CDR3 sequence is 14 residues long. CDR3 coding DNA: TGCGCCAGCAGCTTGGTCGGGGCTAACTATGGCTACACCTTC. This translates into CASSLVGANYGYTF.

The chain carries TRBV27 and TRBJ2-7; 9 bases fit TRBD1. The CDR3 is 15 residues long. J lost 6 bases, V lost 6 bases, and 12 bases had no gene match. CDR1 and CDR2 from the germline V gene are MNHEY and SMNVEV (reference sequence). Here the CDR3 DNA reads TGTGCCAGCAGCCCTACCGCGCCGACAGGGGGCGAGCAGTACTTC. Translating it yields CASSPTAPTGGEQYF.

The genes are TRBV4-3 and TRBJ2-5; 8 bases fit TRBD2. The V and J ends lost 1 base and 4 bases, in that order; junction bases with no gene match: 17. This CDR3 has 19 residues. Germline CDR1 LGHNA, CDR2 YSLEER. In nucleotides, the CDR3 is TGCGCCAGCAGCCAAGGAACTAGCGGAGTCGGCTCTTTACTAGAGACCCAGTACTTC. This codes for CASSQGTSGVGSLLETQYF.

The chain joins TRBV28 to TRBJ2-6, with D perhaps TRBD2 (5 bases). V lost 10 bases and J 4 bases, leaving 17 bases between the germline ends. CDR3 length: 15 residues. The germline V gene has CDR1 MDHEN and CDR2 SYDVKM. CDR3 sequence (DNA): TGTGCCACCAAGGACTGGCCCATCGGGGCCAACGTCCTGACTTTC. This translates into CATKDWPIGANVLTF.

The gene calls are TRBV20-1 and TRBJ2-1; D is perhaps TRBD1 (5 bases). The V end was cut by 6 bases, the J end by 7 bases, with 19 bases between. Germline V gene sequence: CDR1 DFQATT, CDR2 SNEGSKA (reference sequence). This CDR3 is built from 14 residues. As DNA, the CDR3 is TGCAGTGCCTCTCGTAAGGGGTTGGGTAATGAGCAGTTCTTC. It codes for CSASRKGLGNEQFF.

The chain recombines TRBV5-6 with TRBJ1-2, with D possibly being TRBD1 (5 bases). The CDR3 spans 15 residues. V was shortened by 0 bases and J by 6 bases, with 15 bases between the two germline ends. Germline V gives CDR1 SGHDT, CDR2 YYEEEE. CDR3 region: CASSLEAGQWDGYTF. The CDR3 coding sequence is TGTGCCAGCAGCTTGGAGGCAGGGCAGTGGGATGGCTACACCTTC.

V is TRBV9 and J is TRBJ2-5; 7 bases are a match to TRBD2. The germline gives CDR1 SGDLS, CDR2 YYNGEE. J lost 3 bases, V lost 4 bases, and 9 bases had no gene match. The CDR3 contains 15 residues. DNA for the CDR3: TGTGCCAGCAGCCCCAGCGGGACTACCGAAGAGACCCAGTACTTC. Translation gives CASSPSGTTEETQYF.

V is TRBV28 and J is TRBJ1-2, with TRBD1 matching 7 bases. The CDR3 extends over 13 amino acids. V shed 4 bases and J 5 bases; nucleotides not matched to a gene: 4. Germline V lookup: CDR1 MDHEN, CDR2 SYDVKM. CDR3 in amino acids: CASSSGTAYGYTF. CDR3 sequence (DNA): TGTGCCAGCAGTTCCGGGACAGCGTATGGCTACACCTTC.

The chain links TRBV9 to TRBJ2-5; D is perhaps TRBD1 (5 bases). From germline, CDR1 is SGDLS and CDR2 YYNGEE. Deletions cut 3 bases from V and 1 base from J, with 7 bases between. There are 13 residues in the CDR3. CDR3 nucleotide sequence: TGTGCCAGCAGCGCGACAGTCCAAGAGACCCAGTACTTC. The encoded protein is CASSATVQETQYF.

The chain's CDR3 is CASTTSGSSYNEQFF. CDR3 nucleotides: TGTGCCAGTACTACTAGCGGAAGCTCCTACAATGAGCAGTTCTTC. The chain couples TRBV19 to TRBJ2-1; 8 bases fit TRBD2. CDR1 is LNHDA, CDR2 SQIVND, per germline (reference sequence). CDR3 length equals 15 residues. After removal of 7 bases from V and 0 bases from J, the junction contained 5 bases not matched to a gene.

CDR3 residues: CSARDRDGTTYEQYF. For the CDR3, the DNA is TGCAGTGCTAGAGATCGGGACGGGACCACCTACGAGCAGTACTTC. The V gene is TRBV20-1, the J gene TRBJ2-7, with D tentatively TRBD1 or TRBD2 (5 bases each). Between the trimmed V and J ends, which lost 0 bases and 2 bases, there was a span of 14 bases. The CDR3 covers 15 residues. Germline lookup yields CDR1 DFQATT and CDR2 SNEGSKA (reference sequence).

The chain has TRBV30 and TRBJ1-1, with D unclear. Germline CDR1 reads GTSNPN; CDR2 reads SVGIG (reference sequence). This CDR3 has 9 residues. CDR3 region: CATGPEAFF. DNA for the CDR3: TGTGCTACTGGTCCTGAAGCTTTCTTT.

V gene TRBV30 combines with J gene TRBJ1-2, with D unclear. This CDR3 has 13 amino acids. V was cut by 4 bases and J by 4 bases, with 13 bases left in between. CDR1 is GTSNPN and CDR2 is SVGIG in the germline V gene (reference sequence). Here the CDR3 DNA reads TGTGCCTGGAAAGTTCCGGGGTTCTATGGCTACACCTTC. This sequence encodes CAWKVPGFYGYTF.

The chain recombines TRBV5-6 with TRBJ2-1; D remains ambiguous. V was pared by 2 bases and J by 7 bases, with 7 bases between. The CDR3 is made up of 12 amino acids. CDR1 and CDR2 from the germline V gene are SGHDT and YYEEEE. The CDR3 is CASSFIGNEQFF. The CDR3 nucleotides are TGTGCCAGCAGCTTTATAGGGAATGAGCAGTTCTTC.

The chain links TRBV29-1 to TRBJ2-1, with a possible D match to TRBD2 (6 bases). V was pared by 4 bases and J by 5 bases, with 21 bases between. Germline V gene lookup returns CDR1 SQVTM and CDR2 ANQGSEA. The CDR3 totals 16 residues. The CDR3 region is CSVVGEASLPDNEQFF. CDR3 coding DNA: TGCAGCGTTGTTGGGGAGGCTAGCCTACCCGACAATGAGCAGTTCTTC.

The chain carries TRBV28 and TRBJ2-7; tentatively, D is TRBD2 (6 bases). The CDR3 is made up of 17 amino acids. V was trimmed by 7 bases and J by 2 bases, leaving 24 bases between them. Germline loops: CDR1 MDHEN, CDR2 SYDVKM. The CDR3: CASNSWVLGGVPYEQYF. DNA of the CDR3: TGTGCCAGCAATTCCTGGGTTCTCGGAGGGGTACCCTACGAGCAGTACTTC.

This rearrangement joins TRBV23-1 to TRBJ2-1; TRBD2 agrees at 8 bases. TRBV23-1 carries the ORF label, with uncertain function. With V trimmed by 7 bases and J by 10 bases, 18 bases remained unmatched. The CDR3 consists of 16 residues. CDR3 residues: CASITRTGGRLREQFF. In DNA, the CDR3 is TGCGCCAGCATCACTAGGACGGGCGGGAGGCTAAGAGAGCAGTTCTTC.

This chain uses TRBV7-9 with TRBJ2-5, with unresolved D. The CDR3 runs 13 residues. CDR1 SEHNR and CDR2 FQNEAQ come from the germline V gene (reference sequence). V was clipped by 5 bases and J by 5 bases, with 12 bases between them. This CDR3 reads CASSHSVGETQYF. CDR3 coding DNA: TGTGCCAGCAGCCACTCCGTGGGGGAGACCCAGTACTTC.

J is TRBJ2-2 and V is TRBV3-1; no reliable D call. This CDR3 region has 14 residues. Germline CDR1 and CDR2: LGHDT and YNNKEL (reference sequence). V lost 1 base, J lost 2 bases, and 5 bases lay in between. The CDR3 loop reads CASSQVLNTGELFF. CDR3 nucleotide sequence: TGTGCCAGCAGCCAAGTGCTTAACACCGGGGAGCTGTTTTTT.